Sequencing of this T cell receptor beta chain was carried out in a study of Ad26.COV2.S vaccination and SARS-CoV-2 variants. Findings and caveats of the study: Comparability of non-spike TCR breadth was observed across vaccine and placebo recipients. Possibly, TCR breadth and depth analyses underestimated total T cell responses. Compared with placebo recipients, vaccine recipients had higher spike-specific TCR breadth. Substantial breadth in spike-specific CD8+ and CD4+ T cell responses was reportedly seen after vaccination.

This CDR3 has 15 amino acids. V dropped 6 bases and J dropped 5; count of bases not matched to a gene: 11. Germline V gene sequence: CDR1 LNHDA, CDR2 SQIVND (reference sequence). In the case of this clone: Its specificity is not known.

Only in-frame clones appear in the TCRdb table, and some are missing; sequencing was by immunoSEQ multiplex PCR. The sample yields more than 40,000 clones, roughly 84% seen once. The sequence derives from a human donor who had recovered from COVID-19. The V and J genes are TRBV19 and TRBJ1-2; 8 bases are shared with TRBD1. The sample consisted of peripheral blood, taken after recovery from COVID-19. The CDR3 sequence: CASSLQGGAGYGYTF. In DNA form, the CDR3 reads TGTGCCAGTAGCCTACAGGGGGGCGCTGGGTATGGCTACACCTTC.